One TCR beta chain is described in this entry. Produced via immunoSEQ multiplex PCR; TCRdb's table is partial and in-frame only. The table includes 35,000 to 55,000 clones, around 93% detected once. The source of the sample is a study of T cell changes during pregnancy in multiple sclerosis. The CDR3 loop spans 16 amino acids. Germline lookup yields CDR1 SNHLY and CDR2 FYNNEI. V was trimmed by 1 base and J by 3 bases, leaving 15 bases between them. V and J are TRBV2 and TRBJ1-2; D not resolved. The source of this sequence is a female donor with multiple sclerosis, enrolled in a pregnancy study. Sequencing used CD8+ T cells from peripheral blood mononuclear cells, obtained after pregnancy. The CDR3 sequence is CASSEDLEGRDYGYTF. The CDR3 nucleotides read TGTGCCAGCAGTGAAGATTTGGAGGGTAGGGACTATGGCTACACCTTC.